The clone carrying this T cell receptor (beta chain) occurred a few times. What it binds is not known. The data belong to a study of beta chain features in type 1 diabetes. Since all of the isolated RNA was reverse transcribed, expressed TCRB transcripts were what got sequenced. Clones were read by immunoSEQ multiplex PCR, and TCRdb kept only the in-frame ones, dropping some. The repertoire holds around 710,000 clones, with around 11% as singletons. CDR1 is SQVTM and CDR2 is ANQGSEA in the germline V gene. This CDR3 spans 13 amino acids. Study-level points and caveats: Moderate yet significant TCRB CDR3 shortening was seen in Type 1 diabetes patients in all four CD4+ subsets.

Researchers reported sorting CD4+ naive, central memory, regulatory and stem cell-like memory cells via CD45RO/CCR7/CD25/CD127/CD95/CD27. This chain joins TRBV29-1 and TRBJ2-5; 11 bases match TRBD2. The J call is uncertain, as TRBJ2-7 better fits the DNA end. The sample consisted of naive CD4+ T cells from blood. The sequence was obtained from a man aged 25-45 years with type 1 diabetes. The CDR3 spells CSGHSGGAGEQYF. The CDR3 nucleotides read TGCAGCGGACATAGCGGGGGGGCTGGCGAGCAGTACTTC.